The text below deals with one TCR beta chain. The sample is drawn from a study of blood T cells in healthy people across ages. Donors each provided about 9.5 milliliters of peripheral blood. Then a second PCR, running about 6 to 12 cycles, was carried out with a sample-barcoded 5' primer and a J-beta primer mix. TCRdb processed the 5' RACE reads anew with MiXCR; each CDR3 protein has one entry. This sample carries about 970,000 distinct CDR3 sequences, just over 50% of them seen once, and the ten largest clones take about 22%. The CDR3 extends over 16 amino acids. Germline loops: CDR1 MDHEN, CDR2 SYDVKM. Trimming cost V 6 bases and J 0 bases; bases outside gene matches: 8.

Sequencing used blood. The TCR sequence derives from a woman aged 60 to 75 in good health. The chain couples TRBV28 to TRBJ2-4; 7 positions agree with TRBD1. CDR3: CASSQPRTGAKNIQYF. CDR3 coding DNA: TGTGCCAGCAGCCAACCCCGGACAGGAGCCAAAAACATTCAGTACTTC. Looking up the rest from reference TRBV28 and TRBJ2-4 gives the full variable domain: DVKVTQSSRYLVKRTGEKVFLECVQDMDHENMFWYRQDPGLGLRLIYFSYDVKMKEKGDIPEGYSVSREKKERFSLILESASTNQTSMYLCASSQPRTGAKNIQYFGAGTRLSVL.